Shown below are 31 T cell receptor beta chains from a single sample sequenced in a study of beta chain features in type 1 diabetes. Since all of the isolated RNA was reverse transcribed, expressed TCRB transcripts were what got sequenced. TCRdb's copy holds only in-frame clones and misses some; the assay was immunoSEQ multiplex PCR. The sample has about 180,000 clones; over 6% are singletons. Which antigens these TCRs recognize remains unknown. General observations from the study: Among all four CD4+ subsets, Type 1 diabetes patients had TCRB CDR3s that were moderately but significantly shorter.

Material for sequencing was central memory CD4+ T cells from blood. The receptors were sampled from a young man with type 1 diabetes.

This rearrangement joins TRBV9 to TRBJ2-2, with D possibly being TRBD2 (7 bases). This CDR3 spans 15 amino acids. The V gene lost 3 bases and the J gene lost 2 bases, with 11 bases spanning the gap. CDR1 SGDLS and CDR2 YYNGEE come from the germline V gene. In DNA form, the CDR3 reads TGTGCCAGCAGCGGCGGGGGCCCAAACACCGGGGAGCTGTTTTTT. This gives the protein CASSGGGPNTGELFF.

This clone was detected only a few times. The V and J genes are TRBV5-1 and TRBJ2-1; the match to TRBD2 covers 12 bases. Germline trimming cut 0 bases from V and 5 bases from J; bases unmatched to any gene: 6. Per germline, CDR1 SGHRS and CDR2 YFSETQ. The CDR3 has 17 amino acids. CDR3 in amino acids: CASSLVPLAGGHNEQFF. For the CDR3, the DNA is TGCGCCAGCAGCTTGGTTCCGCTAGCGGGAGGGCACAATGAGCAGTTCTTC.

The chain links TRBV5-1 to TRBJ2-2; the D is unclear. This CDR3 has 15 residues. V was pared by 2 bases and J by 4 bases, with 12 bases between. Germline-derived CDR1 and CDR2 are SGHRS and YFSETQ. The CDR3 region has the DNA TGCGCCAGCAGCTTCCGGCTAGTGAGCACCGGGGAGCTGTTTTTT. Amino acid sequence: CASSFRLVSTGELFF.

This clone was seen more than once but under ten times. This CDR3 is also generated by other DNA sequences in the sample. The rearrangement joins TRBV7-2 to TRBJ1-1, with D perhaps TRBD1 (6 bases). Trimming took off 6 bases at V and 1 base at J, with 9 bases between the two ends. Germline-derived CDR1 and CDR2 are SGHTA and FQGNSA. This CDR3 comprises 13 residues. CDR3 bases: TGTGCCAGCAGTTCGGACAGGAACACTGAAGCTTTCTTT. Protein sequence: CASSSDRNTEAFF.

This clone has just a few counts. The genes are TRBV5-1 and TRBJ2-1, with D tentatively TRBD2 (5 bases). V lost 4 bases and J lost 9, with 20 bases in between. CDR3 length: 15 amino acids. CDR1 and CDR2 from the germline V gene are SGHRS and YFSETQ. The CDR3 is CASSSFPYAGGEQFF. CDR3 DNA sequence: TGCGCCAGCAGCAGTTTCCCTTACGCAGGAGGTGAGCAGTTCTTC.

The count of this clone is one. The gene calls are TRBV18 and TRBJ2-5; D may be TRBD1 (6 bases). The germline gives CDR1 KGHSH, CDR2 LQKENI. V lost 4 bases and J lost 3, with 15 bases in between. The CDR3 runs 15 residues. The CDR3 protein is CASSRPGTLKETQYF. As DNA, the CDR3 is TGTGCCAGCTCACGCCCCGGGACACTCAAAGAGACCCAGTACTTC. The whole variable domain, remainder taken from reference TRBV18 and TRBJ2-5, is NAGVMQNPRHLVRRRGQEARLRCSPMKGHSHVYWYRQLPEEGLKFMVYLQKENIIDESGMPKERFSAEFPKEGPSILRIQQVVRGDSAAYFCASSRPGTLKETQYFGPGTRLLVL.

This clone was observed a handful of times. This may be a read error: a much more frequent sequence differs by one nucleotide. The identical CDR3 is also encoded by other nucleotide sequences in the sample. This chain links TRBV2 with TRBJ1-2; 8 bases map to TRBD1. Trimming cost V 6 bases and J 4 bases; bases outside gene matches: 1. The CDR3 has 12 residues. The germline CDR1 and CDR2 sequences are SNHLY and FYNNEI. The CDR3 spells CASRTGGYGYTF. CDR3 DNA: TGTGCCAGCAGAACAGGGGGCTATGGCTACACCTTC.

J is TRBJ1-1 and V is TRBV6-6; possibly TRBD1 for D (5 bases). V was shortened by 6 bases and J by 1 base, with 12 bases between the two germline ends. CDR3 length: 14 amino acids. Germline loops: CDR1 MNHNY, CDR2 SVGAGI (reference sequence). CDR3 sequence: CASRKGLTNTEAFF. The CDR3 DNA is TGTGCCAGCAGAAAGGGACTGACGAACACTGAAGCTTTCTTT.

This clone was observed many times. The chain recombines TRBV7-9 with TRBJ1-6, with D maybe TRBD1 (6 bases). Trimming pared 2 bases from V and 7 bases from J, leaving 12 bases between. The CDR3 has 15 amino acids. The V gene's germline CDR1 is SEHNR and CDR2 FQNEAQ (reference sequence). The DNA for the CDR3 is TGTGCCAGCAGCTTACAGACAGGAGCCAATTCACCCCTCCACTTT. Translation gives CASSLQTGANSPLHF.

This chain uses TRBV2 with TRBJ2-7, with D tentatively TRBD1 (6 bases). V lost 3 bases and J lost 3, with 9 bases in between. Germline V gives CDR1 SNHLY, CDR2 FYNNEI. This CDR3 has 13 amino acids. The CDR3 DNA follows: TGTGCCAGCAGTGAGTCCAGGGGCTACGAGCAGTACTTC. As protein: CASSESRGYEQYF. Full variable domain (rest looked up from reference TRBV2 and TRBJ2-7): EPEVTQTPSHQVTQMGQEVILRCVPISNHLYFYWYRQILGQKVEFLVSFYNNEISEKSEIFDDQFSVERPDGSNFTLKIRSTKLEDSAMYFCASSESRGYEQYFGPGTRLTVT.

This clone was seen only a few times. This chain links TRBV18 with TRBJ1-5, with TRBD1 matching over 9 bases. V was clipped by 6 bases and J by 3 bases; unmatched bases: 9. There are 16 residues in the CDR3. Germline V gene lookup returns CDR1 KGHSH and CDR2 LQKENI. The CDR3 loop reads CASSHLGTGTNQPQHF. The CDR3 DNA sequence: TGTGCCAGCTCGCATCTGGGGACAGGGACCAATCAGCCCCAGCATTTT.

The chain recombines TRBV6-5 with TRBJ2-4; D gene uncertain. This CDR3 spans 15 amino acids. CDR1 and CDR2 (germline): MNHEY, SVGAGI. V was cut by 4 bases and J by 0 bases, with 10 bases left in between. The DNA of the CDR3 is TGTGCCAGCAGTTCGAGAGTCCTAGCCAAAAACATTCAGTACTTC. As protein: CASSSRVLAKNIQYF.

This clone was recorded a few times. The rearrangement uses TRBV5-5 and TRBJ2-5, with D uncertain. The CDR3 extends over 12 amino acids. Between the trimmed V and J ends, which lost 6 bases and 2 bases, there was a span of 8 bases. Germline loops: CDR1 SGHKS, CDR2 YYEKEE (reference sequence). This chain's CDR3 is CASTFRQETQYF. The DNA for the CDR3 is TGTGCCAGCACCTTTCGGCAAGAGACCCAGTACTTC.

A few counts support this clone. The rearrangement uses TRBV5-6 and TRBJ1-2; 7 positions match TRBD1. This CDR3 is built from 11 residues. V was pared by 3 bases and J by 7 bases, with 0 bases of the junction left unmatched. Germline CDR1 SGHDT, CDR2 YYEEEE. CDR3 sequence reads: CASSYRGGYTF. The CDR3 bases are TGTGCCAGCAGCTACAGGGGTGGCTACACCTTC.

The chain links TRBV15 to TRBJ2-3; D may be TRBD1 (6 bases). Trimming pared 0 bases from V and 2 bases from J, leaving 18 bases between. Germline V gene sequence: CDR1 LNHNV, CDR2 YYDKDF (reference sequence). The CDR3 covers 18 residues. The CDR3 sequence: CATSREGGFETYTDTQYF. DNA of the CDR3: TGTGCCACCAGCAGAGAAGGGGGATTTGAAACTTACACAGATACGCAGTATTTT.

This clone was counted a few times. The chain is built from TRBV15 and TRBJ2-2; 12 bases agree with TRBD1. V shed 1 base, J shed 6 bases, and the junction held 6 bases outside the gene matches. This CDR3 has 17 amino acids. Germline V gene sequence: CDR1 LNHNV, CDR2 YYDKDF (reference sequence). The CDR3: CATSRGRGTGGPGELFF. The CDR3 DNA is TGTGCCACCAGCAGAGGCCGGGGGACAGGGGGCCCCGGGGAGCTGTTTTTT.

In this sample, this clone turned up a few times. The CDR3 DNA reads TGTGCCACCGTGACTAGCGGGAGGCGCTCAGGGTACGAGCAGTACTTC. Amino acids: CATVTSGRRSGYEQYF. This rearrangement joins TRBV28 to TRBJ2-7, with 13 bases identical to TRBD2. The CDR3 totals 16 residues. With V trimmed by 10 bases and J by 4 bases, 13 bases remained unmatched. Looked up from germline, CDR1 is MDHEN and CDR2 is SYDVKM.

V usage is TRBV2 and J usage is TRBJ2-1, with 9 nucleotides matching TRBD1. The CDR3 sequence is 14 residues long. Germline trimming cut 3 bases from V and 5 bases from J; bases unmatched to any gene: 2. CDR1 SNHLY and CDR2 FYNNEI come from the germline V gene. The CDR3 coding sequence is TGTGCCAGCAGTGAGGACAGGGGAGACAATGAGCAGTTCTTC. It specifies CASSEDRGDNEQFF.

This clone occurred a few times. This chain links TRBV29-1 with TRBJ1-5, with TRBD1 as a possible D gene (6 bases). CDR3 length: 14 amino acids. Germline CDR1 reads SQVTM; CDR2 reads ANQGSEA. V lost 5 bases, J lost 11 bases, and 22 bases lay in between. The CDR3 DNA sequence: TGCAGCGTTATGACAGGCCGGTCTCAATCGACCCAGCATTTT. Translated, it gives CSVMTGRSQSTQHF.

In its sample, this clone was seen a few times. The chain recombines TRBV28 with TRBJ2-5; a weak D match, TRBD2 (6 bases). Trimming took 6 bases from V and 1 from J, leaving 15 bases between them. The CDR3 runs to 15 residues. Per the germline V gene, CDR1 is MDHEN and CDR2 is SYDVKM. As DNA, the CDR3 is TGTGCCAGCAGGGGGGGTAGTGGGTTCCAAGAGACCCAGTACTTC. It codes for CASRGGSGFQETQYF. The whole variable domain, filled in from reference TRBV28 and TRBJ2-5, reads DVKVTQSSRYLVKRTGEKVFLECVQDMDHENMFWYRQDPGLGLRLIYFSYDVKMKEKGDIPEGYSVSREKKERFSLILESASTNQTSMYLCASRGGSGFQETQYFGPGTRLLVL.

The chain recombines TRBV15 with TRBJ2-1; D is possibly TRBD1 (5 bases). Looked up from germline, CDR1 is LNHNV and CDR2 is YYDKDF (reference sequence). This CDR3 comprises 15 residues. Trimming took 1 base from V and 5 from J, leaving 12 bases between them. The CDR3 region is CATSRAMTANNEQFF. The CDR3, as DNA: TGTGCCACCAGCAGAGCAATGACAGCTAACAATGAGCAGTTCTTC.

This clone was recorded a few times. The sample contains more than one DNA sequence encoding this CDR3. The V call is TRBV5-1, the J call TRBJ1-5, with TRBD1 matching over 8 bases. J gave up 4 bases and V 4 bases, and 7 bases lay outside the gene matches. Germline V CDR1 and CDR2: SGHRS, YFSETQ. The CDR3 runs 15 residues. The CDR3 is CASSLDGQGNQPQHF. The CDR3 DNA reads as TGCGCCAGCAGCCTGGATGGACAGGGAAATCAGCCCCAGCATTTT.

The table lists this clone with a few counts. This rearrangement joins TRBV11-2 to TRBJ2-3; 14 bases are a match to TRBD2. The V and J ends lost 5 bases and 1 base, in that order; junction bases with no gene match: 11. The CDR3 length is 19 residues. CDR1 is SGHAT and CDR2 is FQNNGV in the germline V gene. CDR3 nucleotide sequence: TGTGCCAGCAGCCCCTCCGGGACTAGCGGGGGTGGTGGCACAGATACGCAGTATTTT. This codes for CASSPSGTSGGGGTDTQYF. The whole variable domain, remainder taken from reference TRBV11-2 and TRBJ2-3, is EAGVAQSPRYKIIEKRQSVAFWCNPISGHATLYWYQQILGQGPKLLIQFQNNGVVDDSQLPKDRFSAERLKGVDSTLKIQPAKLEDSAVYLCASSPSGTSGGGGTDTQYFGPGTRLTVL.

The chain combines TRBV6-5 with TRBJ1-4, with 9 bases fitting TRBD1. J gave up 8 bases and V 6 bases, and 4 bases lay outside the gene matches. The CDR3 spans 13 residues. The germline gives CDR1 MNHEY, CDR2 SVGAGI. The CDR3 sequence: CASRLQGAEKLFF. CDR3 sequence (DNA): TGTGCCAGCAGGTTACAGGGGGCAGAAAAACTGTTTTTT.

This clone occurred a few times. This rearrangement joins TRBV7-2 to TRBJ2-7, with D maybe TRBD2 (6 bases). V was shortened by 0 bases and J by 4 bases, with 10 bases between the two germline ends. This CDR3 comprises 14 residues. The germline gives CDR1 SGHTA, CDR2 FQGNSA. CDR3 in DNA: TGTGCCAGCAGCTTAGCGCGGGGCGAGTACGAGCAGTACTTC. Protein product: CASSLARGEYEQYF.

Only a few counts were recorded for this clone. CDR3: CASSLQGGMGTDTQYF. Here the CDR3 DNA reads TGTGCCAGCAGCTTACAGGGGGGAATGGGCACAGATACGCAGTATTTT. The chain couples TRBV7-8 to TRBJ2-3; the D gene is possibly TRBD1 (7 bases). The CDR3 has 16 residues. Germline-derived CDR1 and CDR2 are SGHVS and FQNEAQ. Trimming took off 2 bases at V and 1 base at J, with 13 bases between the two ends.

The rearrangement links TRBV7-2 to TRBJ1-2; 7 positions match TRBD1. This CDR3 comprises 14 residues. The germline gives CDR1 SGHTA, CDR2 FQGNSA. V was pared by 5 bases and J by 8 bases, with 11 bases of the junction left unmatched. In nucleotides, the CDR3 is TGTGCCAGCAGCCCCGGACAGGCTTCGGGAGGCTACACCTTC. This sequence encodes CASSPGQASGGYTF.

The gene calls are TRBV7-2 and TRBJ2-1, with 9 bases aligning to TRBD2. This CDR3 is built from 15 residues. J lost 7 bases, V lost 0 bases, and 4 bases had no gene match. The V gene's germline CDR1 is SGHTA and CDR2 FQGNSA. The CDR3 DNA is TGTGCCAGCAGCTTAGCGCGGGGGGGTAAGAATGAGCAGTTCTTC. Translated: CASSLARGGKNEQFF.

This clone was seen a few times. This chain connects TRBV2 to TRBJ2-3; D might be TRBD1 (6 bases). Trimming took off 5 bases at V and 11 bases at J, with 14 bases between the two ends. The CDR3 is 12 residues long. CDR1 is SNHLY and CDR2 is FYNNEI in the germline V gene. CDR3 coding DNA: TGTGCCAGCAGTACCGACACGGACAGGCAGTATTTT. It translates to CASSTDTDRQYF.

This rearrangement joins TRBV5-1 to TRBJ2-3, with D perhaps TRBD2 (7 bases). The ends were cut back, 2 bases at V and 4 bases at J, with 23 bases in the middle. Germline loops: CDR1 SGHRS, CDR2 YFSETQ. The CDR3 spans 18 residues. CDR3: CASSFRPDPGRGADTQYF. The CDR3 coding sequence is TGCGCCAGCAGCTTTCGACCTGATCCAGGGAGGGGGGCAGATACGCAGTATTTT. Combining the CDR3 with reference TRBV5-1 and TRBJ2-3 gives the whole variable domain KAGVTQTPRYLIKTRGQQVTLSCSPISGHRSVSWYQQTPGQGLQFLFEYFSETQRNKGNFPGRFSGRQFSNSRSEMNVSTLELGDSALYLCASSFRPDPGRGADTQYFGPGTRLTVL.

This chain links TRBV6-6 with TRBJ2-5; TRBD2 might be the D (5 bases). Germline V CDR1 and CDR2: MNHNY, SVGAGI (reference sequence). The germline V and J ends were trimmed by 10 bases and 1 base, with 16 bases remaining between them. CDR3 length equals 14 residues. The CDR3 here is CAISDTTSQETQYF. The CDR3 nucleotides are TGTGCCATCAGCGATACTACTAGCCAAGAGACCCAGTACTTC.